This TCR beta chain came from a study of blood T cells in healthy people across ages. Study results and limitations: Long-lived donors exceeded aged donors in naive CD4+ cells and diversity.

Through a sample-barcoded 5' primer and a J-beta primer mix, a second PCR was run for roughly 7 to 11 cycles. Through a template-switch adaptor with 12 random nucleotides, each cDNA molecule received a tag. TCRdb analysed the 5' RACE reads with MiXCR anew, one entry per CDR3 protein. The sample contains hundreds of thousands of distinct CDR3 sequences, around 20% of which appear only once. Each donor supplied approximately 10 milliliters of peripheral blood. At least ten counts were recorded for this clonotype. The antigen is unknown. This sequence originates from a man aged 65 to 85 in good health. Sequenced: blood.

The CDR3, as DNA: TGTGCCACCAGTGATCAAGACAGGGATTCCTACAATGAGCAGTTCTTC. Protein: CATSDQDRDSYNEQFF. The chain carries TRBV24-1 and TRBJ2-1; 7 bases are shared with TRBD1. The CDR3 runs to 16 residues. Germline V lookup: CDR1 KGHDR, CDR2 SFDVKD. Unmatched junction bases numbered 5, after V lost 3 bases and J lost 1 base.